This T cell receptor (beta chain) was obtained from a study of shared clonotypes between healthy human individuals. Study-wide context: Donors had three CD4 naive, three CD4 memory, two CD8 naive and one CD8 memory plate apiece. Study-level points and caveats: In contrast to clonotypes shared by all four donors, non-shared clonotypes had lower generation probabilities.

In regard to this clone: Its specificity is unknown.

Researchers partitioned CD4+ cells into CD45RA+ naive and CD45RA-negative memory subsets. As processed by the authors: Sequence data from immunoSEQ were junction-only and lacked quality scores; consequently, filtering differed. Method: immunoSEQ multiplex PCR; TCRdb's copy keeps in-frame clones and lacks some. The D gene and trimming were derived from the DNA, and the V and J assignments and clone size from that table. The sample lists some 790,000 clones; 72% were seen once. The receptor's source is a woman in her twenties or thirties in good health. Input material: memory CD4+ T cells sorted from blood. The subset here: CD45RA-negative fraction.

The CDR3 spells CASSPGGRASSYNEQFF. The CDR3 bases are TGTGCCAGCTCACCAGGCGGGAGGGCCAGCTCCTACAATGAGCAGTTCTTC. The chain employs TRBV18 and TRBJ2-1, with TRBD2 matching over 9 bases. Germline trimming cut 2 bases from V and 0 bases from J; bases unmatched to any gene: 5. The CDR3 has 17 residues. The germline gives CDR1 KGHSH, CDR2 LQKENI.